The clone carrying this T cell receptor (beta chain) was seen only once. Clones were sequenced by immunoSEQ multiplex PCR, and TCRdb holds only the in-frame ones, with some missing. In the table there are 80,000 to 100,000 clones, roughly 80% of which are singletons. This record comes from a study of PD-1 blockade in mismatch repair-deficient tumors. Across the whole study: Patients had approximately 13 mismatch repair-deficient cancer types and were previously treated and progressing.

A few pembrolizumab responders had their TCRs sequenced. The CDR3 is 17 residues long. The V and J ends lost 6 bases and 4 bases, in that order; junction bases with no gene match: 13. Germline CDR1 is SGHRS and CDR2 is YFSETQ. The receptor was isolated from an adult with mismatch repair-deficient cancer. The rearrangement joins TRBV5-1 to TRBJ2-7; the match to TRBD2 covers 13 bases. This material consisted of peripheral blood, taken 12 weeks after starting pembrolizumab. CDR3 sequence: CASNRGGLAGLLYEQYF. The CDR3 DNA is TGCGCCAGCAATCGGGGGGGACTAGCGGGACTCCTATACGAGCAGTACTTC.